This T cell receptor (beta chain) was documented in a study of TIL therapy for anti-PD-1-resistant metastatic lung cancer. Study overall: Tumors carried a median 1.5 non-synonymous mutations per megabase. Points from the study as a whole: Treatment-naive, never-smoker and oncogene-addicted patients were overrepresented in this highly selected cohort. TIL cultures after expansion showed higher clonality and lower diversity than baseline tumor (median about 6% vs 30%).

The immunoSEQ assay was v3. Clones were read by immunoSEQ multiplex PCR, and TCRdb kept only the in-frame ones, dropping some. The table lists 95,000 or so clones, around three fifths of them singletons. CDR3 size: 17 residues. Trimming shortened V by 2 bases and J by 0 bases, and 15 bases separated the two germline ends. Stated time point: pre-treatment sample, taken before nivolumab and TIL therapy. Pleural nodules or supraclavicular lymph nodes made up most of the excised metastases sampled. Tumor harvest preceded PD-1/PD-L1 blockade, followed by nivolumab treatment. This clone has more than one count but fewer than ten. Its antigen is not identified.

V gene TRBV5-3 combines with J gene TRBJ2-4, with D possibly matching TRBD2 (6 bases). TRBV5-3 carries the ORF label, with uncertain function. The specimen was tumor tissue, collected at baseline. This TCR derives from a person between 30 and 79 years old with non-small cell lung cancer. DNA of the CDR3: TGTGCCAGAAGCTTTATCGGGAGACTACTAGCCAAAAACATTCAGTACTTC. Its translation is CARSFIGRLLAKNIQYF.